This is a list of T cell receptor beta chains from one sample in a study of blood T cells in healthy people across ages. TCRdb ran MiXCR on the 5' RACE reads and lists one entry per CDR3 protein. The repertoire holds about 1.4 million distinct CDR3 sequences, with approximately 59% as singletons. The sequenced sample consisted of blood. Receptors were obtained from a man between 18 and 29 years old in good health. Both conserved end residues are part of each CDR3. Fields, in order: J gene, D gene, V gene, clone size, CDR3 DNA, CDR3 protein. A D gene is named only where the DNA matches it firmly. A row's size may be missing; if present it is once, few, many or a size class.

j_call: TRBJ2-3; d_call: .; v_call: TRBV25-1; clone_size: .; cdr3_nt: TGTGCCAGCAGTGAAGGAGGGCGCACAGATACGCAGTATTTT; cdr3_aa: CASSEGGRTDTQYF
j_call: TRBJ2-1; d_call: TRBD1; v_call: TRBV27; clone_size: once; cdr3_nt: TGTGCCAGCAGTTCCAGGACAGGGGGTTCCTACGAGCAGTTCTTC; cdr3_aa: CASSSRTGGSYEQFF
j_call: TRBJ2-3; d_call: .; v_call: TRBV7-2; clone_size: .; cdr3_nt: TGCGCCAGCAGCCACGGTCGCGGGTTCGCTTTCGGAGGCACAGATACGCAGTATTTT; cdr3_aa: CASSHGRGFAFGGTDTQYF
j_call: TRBJ1-4; d_call: .; v_call: TRBV27; clone_size: .; cdr3_nt: TGTGCCAGCAGGTCGGGGAGGGGCCCAGGTGAAAAACTGTTTTTT; cdr3_aa: CASRSGRGPGEKLFF
j_call: TRBJ1-2; d_call: .; v_call: TRBV21-1; clone_size: .; cdr3_nt: TGTGCCAGCAGCATTAAGGCGGGGGACCACTATGGCTACACCTTC; cdr3_aa: CASSIKAGDHYGYTF
j_call: TRBJ2-7; d_call: .; v_call: TRBV7-2; clone_size: .; cdr3_nt: TGTGCCAGCAGCTTTGATGACAGGACCTACGAGCAGTACTTC; cdr3_aa: CASSFDDRTYEQYF
j_call: TRBJ2-7; d_call: TRBD2; v_call: TRBV27; clone_size: .; cdr3_nt: TGTGCCAGCATGCGGGGGGGCAATGAGCAGTACTTC; cdr3_aa: CASMRGGNEQYF
j_call: TRBJ2-3; d_call: TRBD1; v_call: TRBV3-1; clone_size: .; cdr3_nt: TGTGCCAGCAGCTTAGTGAGGGGGCTAACAGATACGCAGTATTTT; cdr3_aa: CASSLVRGLTDTQYF
j_call: TRBJ2-5; d_call: TRBD2; v_call: TRBV12-3/TRBV12-4; clone_size: once; cdr3_nt: TGTGCCAGCAGTACCCTAGCGGGAGGTCAAGAGACCCAGTACTTC; cdr3_aa: CASSTLAGGQETQYF
j_call: TRBJ1-5; d_call: .; v_call: TRBV20-1; clone_size: .; cdr3_nt: TGCAGTGTGGCGGGACACCTGGAGAATAGCAATCAGCCCCAGCATTTT; cdr3_aa: CSVAGHLENSNQPQHF
j_call: TRBJ1-5; d_call: .; v_call: TRBV10-2; clone_size: .; cdr3_nt: TGCGCCAGCAGTGCCATGATAGGCACCACCAATCAGCCCCAGCATTTT; cdr3_aa: CASSAMIGTTNQPQHF
j_call: TRBJ2-2; d_call: .; v_call: TRBV3-1; clone_size: .; cdr3_nt: TGTGCCAGCAGCCAAGATGGGCGGCCCGGGGAGCTGTTTTTT; cdr3_aa: CASSQDGRPGELFF
j_call: TRBJ1-4; d_call: TRBD1; v_call: TRBV4-1; clone_size: .; cdr3_nt: TGCGCCAGCAGCCCGGACTCAGGGGGCGGTGAAAAACTGTTTTTT; cdr3_aa: CASSPDSGGGEKLFF
j_call: TRBJ1-1; d_call: .; v_call: TRBV25-1; clone_size: .; cdr3_nt: TGTGCCAGCAGAGGGGGGCGGGCCACTGAAGCTTTCTTT; cdr3_aa: CASRGGRATEAFF
j_call: TRBJ2-7; d_call: .; v_call: TRBV20-1; clone_size: .; cdr3_nt: TGCAGTGGCGCCGCAGACGGCTACTACGAGCAGTACTTC; cdr3_aa: CSGAADGYYEQYF
j_call: TRBJ2-7; d_call: .; v_call: TRBV20-1; clone_size: .; cdr3_nt: TGCAGCGCCCCCGGACTGTACTCCTACGAGCAGTACTTC; cdr3_aa: CSAPGLYSYEQYF
j_call: TRBJ2-5; d_call: .; v_call: TRBV4-1; clone_size: .; cdr3_nt: TGCGCCAGCAGCCAAGGGTCCCAGGGTTGGGAGACCCAGTACTTC; cdr3_aa: CASSQGSQGWETQYF
j_call: TRBJ2-1; d_call: TRBD2; v_call: TRBV5-1; clone_size: few; cdr3_nt: TGCGCCAGCAGCTTGGATAGTGTGGGCATGGCGGGAGGAATAAAGAATGAGCAGTTCTTC; cdr3_aa: CASSLDSVGMAGGIKNEQFF
j_call: TRBJ2-1; d_call: TRBD1; v_call: TRBV7-6; clone_size: few; cdr3_nt: TGTGCCAGCAGCCCGGGACAGGTCTCAGAATACAATGAGCAGTTCTTC; cdr3_aa: CASSPGQVSEYNEQFF
j_call: TRBJ2-7; d_call: TRBD2; v_call: TRBV9; clone_size: .; cdr3_nt: TGTGCCAGCAGCGTAAGAGCGGGATTTAACGAGCAGTACTTC; cdr3_aa: CASSVRAGFNEQYF
j_call: TRBJ2-2; d_call: .; v_call: TRBV25-1; clone_size: .; cdr3_nt: TGTGCCAGCAGTGAATCTAGGTCGAACACCGGGGAGCTGTTTTTT; cdr3_aa: CASSESRSNTGELFF
j_call: TRBJ2-1; d_call: .; v_call: TRBV6-6; clone_size: few; cdr3_nt: TGTGTCAGCAGCCTCGGACATTCCAACAACAATGAGCAGTTCTTC; cdr3_aa: CVSSLGHSNNNEQFF